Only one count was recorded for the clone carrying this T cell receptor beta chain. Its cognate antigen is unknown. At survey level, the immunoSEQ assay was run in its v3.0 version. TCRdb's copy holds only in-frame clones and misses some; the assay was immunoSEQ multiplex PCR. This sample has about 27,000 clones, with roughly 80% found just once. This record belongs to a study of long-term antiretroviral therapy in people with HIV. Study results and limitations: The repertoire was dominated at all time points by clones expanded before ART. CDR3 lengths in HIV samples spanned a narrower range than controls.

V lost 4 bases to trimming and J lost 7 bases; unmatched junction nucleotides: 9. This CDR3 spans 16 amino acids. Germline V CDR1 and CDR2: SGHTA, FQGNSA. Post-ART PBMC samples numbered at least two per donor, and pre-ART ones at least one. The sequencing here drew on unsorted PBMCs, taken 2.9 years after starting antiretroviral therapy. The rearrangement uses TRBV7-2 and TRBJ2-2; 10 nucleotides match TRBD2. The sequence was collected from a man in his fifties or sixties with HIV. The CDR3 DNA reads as TGTGCCAGCAGCTCCCTAGCGGGGGCAAATAACGGGGAGCTGTTTTTT. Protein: CASSSLAGANNGELFF.